The 8 T cell receptor beta chains below all came from one sample that was sequenced in a study of T cell repertoires in cytomegalovirus infection. TCRdb reanalysed the reads using MiXCR and keeps one entry per CDR3 protein. The table records hundreds of thousands of distinct CDR3 sequences, 30% to 40% of them present only once. The antigens of these receptors remain unknown. This sample comprised cultured CD8+ T cells from PBMCs, obtained from culture after CMV antigen stimulation. Receptors were obtained from a human donor in good health (CMV status not recorded). Some clones in this sample may be carry-over from other donors' samples.

This chain uses TRBV19 with TRBJ2-3, with D perhaps matching TRBD2 (5 bases). Germline CDR1 is LNHDA and CDR2 is SQIVND (reference sequence). The CDR3 contains 15 residues. With 10 bases removed from V and 2 bases from J, the gap between germline ends came to 19 bases. CDR3 sequence: CATQAVGGYTDTQYF. As DNA, the CDR3 is TGTGCCACCCAAGCGGTGGGTGGGTACACAGATACGCAGTATTTT.

This clonotype has a count of ten or more. The chain carries TRBV7-6 and TRBJ2-6; D is uncertain. Trimming stripped 0 bases from V and 0 bases from J, with 9 bases between. The CDR3 is 17 amino acids. CDR1 and CDR2 from the germline V gene are SGHVS and FNYEAQ. The chain's CDR3 is CASSLAQQNSGANVLTF. The CDR3 nucleotides are TGTGCCAGCAGCTTAGCGCAACAGAACTCTGGGGCCAACGTCCTGACTTTC. The full variable domain, completed using reference TRBV7-6 and TRBJ2-6, is GAGVSQSPRYKVTKRGQDVALRCDPISGHVSLYWYRQALGQGPEFLTYFNYEAQQDKSGLPNDRFSAERPEGSISTLTIQRTEQRDSAMYRCASSLAQQNSGANVLTFGAGSRLTVL.

V gene TRBV2 combines with J gene TRBJ1-5; no clear D gene. The germline gives CDR1 SNHLY, CDR2 FYNNEI. This CDR3 comprises 15 residues. V gave up 1 base and J gave up 3 bases, with 10 bases separating them. The CDR3 DNA reads TGTGCCAGCAGTGAAGGCACAGCGCTCAATCAGCCCCAGCATTTT. It codes for CASSEGTALNQPQHF. Supplemented by reference TRBV2 and TRBJ1-5, the full variable domain reads EPEVTQTPSHQVTQMGQEVILRCVPISNHLYFYWYRQILGQKVEFLVSFYNNEISEKSEIFDDQFSVERPDGSNFTLKIRSTKLEDSAMYFCASSEGTALNQPQHFGDGTRLSIL.

This clonotype has more than one count but fewer than ten. The chain is built from TRBV19 and TRBJ2-1; D unresolved. The ends were cut back, 6 bases at V and 5 bases at J, with 8 bases in the middle. This CDR3 is 12 amino acids long. Looked up from germline, CDR1 is LNHDA and CDR2 is SQIVND (reference sequence). CDR3 DNA: TGTGCCAGTAGCAGACTTAACAATGAGCAGTTCTTC. Protein sequence: CASSRLNNEQFF.

This clonotype was seen a few times. The V and J genes are TRBV27 and TRBJ1-1; weak D call: TRBD1 (6 bases). There are 14 residues in the CDR3. Per germline, CDR1 MNHEY and CDR2 SMNVEV (reference sequence). The V gene lost 2 bases and the J gene lost 6 bases, with 13 bases spanning the gap. The CDR3 nucleotides are TGTGCCAGCAGTTTAGTGGGGAGGGGGGCTGAAGCTTTCTTT. It yields the protein CASSLVGRGAEAFF.

V and J are TRBV11-2 and TRBJ2-2; D assignment may be TRBD1 or TRBD2 (6 bases each). The germline V gene has CDR1 SGHAT and CDR2 FQNNGV. V lost 0 bases and J 1 base, leaving 24 bases between the germline ends. The CDR3 loop spans 21 amino acids. CDR3 bases: TGTGCCAGCAGCTTAGATTTGAGGCAGGGAGGACAGAAGTGGAACACCGGGGAGCTGTTTTTT. Its protein is CASSLDLRQGGQKWNTGELFF.

Only a few counts were recorded for this clonotype. V and J are TRBV4-3 and TRBJ2-6, with D hard to call. Trimming left V 3 bases short and J 3 bases short, with 12 bases between. The germline V gene encodes CDR1 LGHNA and CDR2 YSLEER. CDR3 size: 16 residues. Here the CDR3 DNA reads TGCGCCAGCAGCCATCCCGACACCTATGGGGCCAACGTCCTGACTTTC. It is translated as CASSHPDTYGANVLTF.

This clonotype occurred a few times. For the CDR3, the DNA is TGTGCCAGCAGACTTAGCGGACTTCAAGAGACCCAGTACTTC. Translated, it gives CASRLSGLQETQYF. The chain employs TRBV11-2 and TRBJ2-5, with a possible D match to TRBD2 (6 bases). This CDR3 comprises 14 residues. Germline values: CDR1 SGHAT, CDR2 FQNNGV. V lost 6 bases and J lost 2, with 13 bases in between.